Listed below are T cell receptor beta chains from one sample, sequenced in a study of T cells after somatic rescue of genetic block. Some clones are missing from TCRdb's copy, which holds only in-frame ones; the method was immunoSEQ multiplex PCR. The sample includes approximately 15,000 clones, approximately 72% of them seen just once. Sequencing was carried out using peripheral blood mononuclear cells (PBMCs). The origin of the receptors is a boy younger than 18. Both conserved end residues are part of each CDR3. D genes are given only for firm matches. Size is stated for part of the rows, as once, few or many counts, or as a class when the clone is expanded.

V	D	J	size	DNA	CDR3
TRBV5-1	NA	TRBJ2-2	NA	TGCGCCAGCAGCTTAACCAGGGGAACGAACACCGGGGAGCTGTTTTTT	CASSLTRGTNTGELFF
TRBV27	NA	TRBJ1-4	NA	TGTGCCAGCAGTTTATTGGGGACGGAGAATGAAAAACTGTTTTTT	CASSLLGTENEKLFF
TRBV19	NA	TRBJ2-3	NA	TGTGCCAGTAGTAGCAGACCCACAGATACGCAGTATTTT	CASSSRPTDTQYF
TRBV6-5	NA	TRBJ1-4	NA	TGTGCCAGCAGTTACGAGGGTACTAATGAAAAACTGTTTTTT	CASSYEGTNEKLFF
TRBV18	NA	TRBJ2-1	NA	TGTGCCAGCTCTCCCGGCTACAATGAGCAGTTCTTC	CASSPGYNEQFF
TRBV18	NA	TRBJ2-7	few	TGTGCCAGCTCCCCGGACAGCTACGAGCAGTACTTC	CASSPDSYEQYF
TRBV5-4	TRBD2	TRBJ2-5	NA	TGTGCCAGCAAACCGGCTCAAGGACTAGCGGGAGAAGAGACCCAGTACTTC	CASKPAQGLAGEETQYF
TRBV5-6	NA	TRBJ2-3	NA	TGTGCCAGCAGCCCCTGGTGGACAGATACGCAGTATTTT	CASSPWWTDTQYF
TRBV7-2	NA	TRBJ2-3	NA	TGTGCCAGCAGCTTAGCGGGGACCCGAGGGCAGTATTTT	CASSLAGTRGQYF
TRBV18	NA	TRBJ2-1	NA	TGTGCCAGCTCACCCGGGGAAATACTCAACAATGAGCAGTTCTTC	CASSPGEILNNEQFF
TRBV18	NA	TRBJ1-5	few	TGTGCCAGCTCACCAGGGAGCCTCGGGCCCCAGCATTTT	CASSPGSLGPQHF
TRBV18	NA	TRBJ2-2	NA	TGTGCCAGCTCACCATGGGGGAACGGGGAGCTGTTTTTT	CASSPWGNGELFF
TRBV11-2	NA	TRBJ2-3	NA	TGTGCCAGCAGCCCTACAGGGGGGGGGACAGATACGCAGTATTTT	CASSPTGGGTDTQYF
TRBV18	TRBD2	TRBJ2-1	few	TGTGCCAGCTCACTTACTAGCGGGAGCAATGAGCAGTTCTTC	CASSLTSGSNEQFF
TRBV30	NA	TRBJ1-5	once	TGTGCCTATTCGCTAGCCTTCAATCAGCCCCAGCATTTT	CAYSLAFNQPQHF
TRBV27	TRBD1	TRBJ1-1	few	TGTGCCAGCAGTTTGAGGCCGACAGGGAGGACTGAAGCTTTCTTT	CASSLRPTGRTEAFF
TRBV30	TRBD1	TRBJ2-7	NA	TGTGCCGGCTTACGGGACAGGGGCTACGAGCAGTACTTC	CAGLRDRGYEQYF
TRBV7-2	NA	TRBJ2-2	NA	TGTGCCAGCAGCTCATACACCGGGGAGCTGTTTTTT	CASSSYTGELFF
TRBV11-2	NA	TRBJ2-7	few	TGTGCCAGCCGAACGATCCACGAGCAGTACTTC	CASRTIHEQYF
TRBV4-2	TRBD2	TRBJ2-7	few	TGTGCCAGCAGCCAAGATGGGAGGGGTGGAGAGCAGTACTTC	CASSQDGRGGEQYF
TRBV5-4	NA	TRBJ2-1	NA	TGTGCCAGCAGCTCGGGCGGAGGAGCGGGGACAAAATACAATGAGCAGTTCTTC	CASSSGGGAGTKYNEQFF